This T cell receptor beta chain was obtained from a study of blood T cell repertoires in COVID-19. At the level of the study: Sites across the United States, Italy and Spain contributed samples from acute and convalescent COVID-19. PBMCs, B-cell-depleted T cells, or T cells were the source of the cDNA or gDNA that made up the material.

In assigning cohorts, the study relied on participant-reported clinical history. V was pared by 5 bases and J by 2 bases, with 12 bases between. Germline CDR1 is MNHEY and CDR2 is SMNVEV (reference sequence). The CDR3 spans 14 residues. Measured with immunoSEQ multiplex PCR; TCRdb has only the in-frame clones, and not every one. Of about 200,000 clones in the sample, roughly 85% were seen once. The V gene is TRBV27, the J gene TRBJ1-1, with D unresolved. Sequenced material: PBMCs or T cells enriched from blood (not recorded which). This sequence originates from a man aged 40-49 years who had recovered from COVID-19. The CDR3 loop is CASSLASVNTEAFF. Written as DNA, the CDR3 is TGTGCCAGCAGTCTGGCTTCCGTCAACACTGAAGCTTTCTTT.